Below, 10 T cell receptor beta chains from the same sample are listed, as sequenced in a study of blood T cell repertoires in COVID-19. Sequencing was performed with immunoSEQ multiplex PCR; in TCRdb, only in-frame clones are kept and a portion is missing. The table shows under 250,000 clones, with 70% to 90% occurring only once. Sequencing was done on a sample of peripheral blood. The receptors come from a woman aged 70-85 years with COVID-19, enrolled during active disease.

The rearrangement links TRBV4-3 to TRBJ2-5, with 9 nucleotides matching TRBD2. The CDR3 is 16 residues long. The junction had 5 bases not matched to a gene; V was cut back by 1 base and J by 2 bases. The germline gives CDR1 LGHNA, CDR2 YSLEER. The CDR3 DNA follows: TGCGCCAGCAGCCAAGTTGAGACTAGCGGACAAGAGACCCAGTACTTC. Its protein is CASSQVETSGQETQYF.

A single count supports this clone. The chain's CDR3 is CASSLSGGGNSPLHF. The CDR3 DNA reads as TGTGCCAGCAGCCTATCCGGGGGGGGTAATTCACCCCTCCACTTT. The rearrangement uses TRBV11-2 and TRBJ1-6, with D tentatively TRBD1 (5 bases). V was pared by 5 bases and J by 6 bases, with 14 bases between. The CDR3 sequence is 15 residues long. CDR1 SGHAT and CDR2 FQNNGV come from the germline V gene.

The CDR3 reads CASQLREETQYF. The CDR3 DNA sequence: TGTGCCAGCCAACTGAGGGAAGAGACCCAGTACTTC. This chain links TRBV11-2 with TRBJ2-5; a possible D gene is TRBD2 (5 bases). Trimming stripped 8 bases from V and 3 bases from J, with 10 bases between. Looked up from germline, CDR1 is SGHAT and CDR2 is FQNNGV. This CDR3 contains 12 residues.

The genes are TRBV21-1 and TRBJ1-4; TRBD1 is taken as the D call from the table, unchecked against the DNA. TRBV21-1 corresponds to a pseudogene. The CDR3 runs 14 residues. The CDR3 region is CASSKDRPNEKLFF. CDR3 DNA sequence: TGTGCCAGCAGCAAGGACAGGCCTAATGAAAAACTGTTTTTT.

The CDR3 DNA follows: TGTGCCAGCAGTTCACAGGGGGGTGGTCAGCCCCAGCATTTT. As protein: CASSSQGGGQPQHF. This chain joins TRBV6-2 or TRBV6-3 and TRBJ1-5; 8 bases agree with TRBD1. V gave up 4 bases and J gave up 6 bases; unmatched junction bases: 5. Germline V gene data show CDR1 as MNHEY and CDR2 as SVGEGT. The CDR3 is made up of 14 amino acids.

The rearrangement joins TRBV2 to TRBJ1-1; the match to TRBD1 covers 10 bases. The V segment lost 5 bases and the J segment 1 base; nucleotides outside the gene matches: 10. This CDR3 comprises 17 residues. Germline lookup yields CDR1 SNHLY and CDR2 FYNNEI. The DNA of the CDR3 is TGTGCCAGCAGTAAGAAGACAGGGGGCATAGGGAACACTGAAGCTTTCTTT. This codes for CASSKKTGGIGNTEAFF.

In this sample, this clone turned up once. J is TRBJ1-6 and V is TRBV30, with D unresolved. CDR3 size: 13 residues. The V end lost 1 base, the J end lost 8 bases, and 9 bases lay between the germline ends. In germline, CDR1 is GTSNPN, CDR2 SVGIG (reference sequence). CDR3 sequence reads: CAWSEPPDSPLHF. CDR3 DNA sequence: TGTGCCTGGAGTGAACCTCCGGATTCACCCCTCCACTTT.

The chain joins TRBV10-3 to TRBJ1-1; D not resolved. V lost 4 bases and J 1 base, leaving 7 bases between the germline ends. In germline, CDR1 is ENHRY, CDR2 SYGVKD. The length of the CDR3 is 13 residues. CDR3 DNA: TGTGCCATCAGTGCACAGCCGAACACTGAAGCTTTCTTT. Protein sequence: CAISAQPNTEAFF.

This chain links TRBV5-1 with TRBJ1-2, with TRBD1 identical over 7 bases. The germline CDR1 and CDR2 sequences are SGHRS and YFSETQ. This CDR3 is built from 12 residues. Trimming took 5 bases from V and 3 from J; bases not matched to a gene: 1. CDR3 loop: CASRGTDYGYTF. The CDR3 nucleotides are TGCGCCAGCAGGGGGACAGACTATGGCTACACCTTC. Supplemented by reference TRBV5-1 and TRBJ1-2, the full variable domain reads KAGVTQTPRYLIKTRGQQVTLSCSPISGHRSVSWYQQTPGQGLQFLFEYFSETQRNKGNFPGRFSGRQFSNSRSEMNVSTLELGDSALYLCASRGTDYGYTFGSGTRLTVV.

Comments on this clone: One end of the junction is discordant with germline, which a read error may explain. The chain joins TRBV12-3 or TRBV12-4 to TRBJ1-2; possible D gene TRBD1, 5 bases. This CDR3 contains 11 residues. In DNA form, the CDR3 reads TGTGCCAGCAGTCAAACAGGCCCTCCAGTGTTC. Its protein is CASSQTGPPVF.